This TCR beta chain was identified during a study of blood T cells in healthy people across ages (dated by TCRdb to between 2015 and 2017). With regard to the full study: Template switching captured roughly one uniquely barcoded TCR beta cDNA molecule per two T cells in model experiments. The study measured age-related changes in TCR beta repertoire diversity using deep sequencing normalized with unique cDNA molecular identifiers. Donors were grouped into four age groups: young (average about 15 years), middle-aged (over 35), aged (around 66) and long-lived (about 89). The study analyzed two additional independent replicas of 1 million unique cDNA reads from the same blood draw for two donors, one aged 18 to 29 and one aged 80 or older.

In the germline V gene, CDR1 corresponds to MNHEY and CDR2 to SVGAGI. Trimming removed 7 bases from V and 5 bases from J; the gene matches leave 10 bases unexplained. Including cysteine and phenylalanine, the CDR3 has 14 amino acids. Of all the DNA, just the CDR3 is kept, 42 bases in frame from base 1. Systemically healthy Caucasian individuals from Russia, around 39 in total and aged about 6 to 95 years, were included as donors. Each donor gave 8 to 10 milliliters of peripheral blood, drawn into EDTA-treated Vacutainer tubes. Ficoll-Paque density-gradient centrifugation was used to isolate PBMCs, with at least 7 million per sample. Total RNA, at least 6 micrograms per sample, was extracted from PBMCs with Trizol reagent. The percentages of naive CD45RAhigh/CD27high T cells were determined by flow cytometry on a PBMC aliquot from every donor. Library construction relied on 5' RACE. Sequencing relied on an Illumina HiSeq 2500. A second PCR of about 7 to 12 cycles was run with a J-beta primer mix and a sample-barcoded 5' primer. A unique molecular identifier was introduced onto each TCR beta cDNA molecule by a template-switch 5' adaptor carrying 12 random nucleotides. Each sample yielded at least 2.5 million CDR3-containing paired-end reads. First-strand cDNA was synthesized from all RNA with the Mint cDNA synthesis kit, primed by a TRBC-specific oligonucleotide. Following uracil-DNA glycosylase treatment, all cDNA underwent a first 18-cycle PCR with the universal primers M1SS and BC2_uni_R. The source study handled its data this way. Each sample was normalized by randomly selecting 1 million high-quality reads, each carrying a distinct molecular identifier. Reads sharing molecular identifiers were discarded rather than binned into consensus sequences. MiTCR, run with a Q25 quality threshold and the strictest error-elimination algorithm, handled CDR3 identification, clonotype clustering and error correction. A nonparametric unseen species model with Euler transformation was used to estimate a lower bound on total TCR beta diversity. TCRdb itself trimmed the public reads at Q25 with fastp, ran MiXCR and retained productive beta chains. Here each entry gathers all rows of one CDR3 protein and keeps the most common genes and DNA. TCRdb assigned the V and J calls; the authors' analysis was not used. The sample data list around 1,000,000 distinct CDR3 sequences, and roughly 24% of these were observed just once. The top ten constitute approximately 0.75% of the sample.

Points on this clonotype: Its antigen is currently not known. No clone much larger than this one lies a single base away; base qualities are absent.

Results and caveats for the whole study, not just this receptor: Conclusive comparison of naive and antigen-experienced compartments was prevented by the profiling of bulk unsorted PBMCs. A strong correlation was found between observed TCR beta diversity and the percentage of naive T cells measured by flow cytometry. Observed TCR beta diversity per million T cells fell roughly linearly with age, and a significant reduction was already apparent by age about 36. Donor CMV infection status was unknown, potentially confounding age-related changes in expanded clonotypes. Estimates of total diversity based on one million sequenced T cells were considered lower bounds and underestimates. The long-lived group showed more naive CD4+ T cells, fewer expanded clones and increased TCR diversity than the aged group, suggesting age selection.

Another study also made use of these data, one on T cells of mothers and their children. As that second paper reports: Nine systemically healthy Caucasian individuals, comprising three mothers and their six children, were included as donors. cDNA synthesis consumed the entire amount of extracted RNA, loaded at about 1.5 ug RNA in each 15 ul reaction. In the second PCR, the M1S primer introduced both the sample barcodes and 2-4 random nucleotides. Each mother yielded over 9.5 million TCR beta CDR3 reads and each child 2.5 million to 3 million reads. Thymic selection similarly shapes TCR recombination output in related and unrelated pairs, with minor effect from inherited differences. Normalized repertoire overlap was always slightly but never significantly higher in related than unrelated mother-child pairs. No persistent microchimeric T cell clones were found, with a detection sensitivity of roughly 100 clones per million clonotypes. To look for features that set related mother-child pairs apart from unrelated individuals, the researchers ran deep NGS to compare the TCR beta repertoires of mothers and children. Mothers averaged approximately 41 +/- 4 years of age and children averaged about 10 +/- 4 years. After adapter ligation with NEBNext reagents, the libraries were sequenced on Illumina HiSeq 2000 with 100+100 nt paired-end reads. To avoid cross-contamination, the mother libraries and the child libraries were prepared a month apart and sequenced in separate runs. Each donor had between about 450,000 and 2,100,000 distinct TCR beta clonotypes identified. Naive TCR beta clonotypes were estimated from low-frequency clonotypes matched to each donor's FACS-determined naive share, without sorting.

The sequence was obtained from a girl aged 2-10 years in good health. Sequencing used blood. The rearrangement joined TRBV6-5 to TRBJ1-2, with 7 bases in between that match TRBD1. The DNA reads TGTGCCAGCATATCCCCGACAGGGAGGTATGGCTACACCTTC. This sequence encodes CASISPTGRYGYTF.